Listed below are T cell receptor beta chains from one sample, sequenced in a study of blood T cell repertoires in COVID-19. Assay: immunoSEQ multiplex PCR; the TCRdb copy retains only in-frame clones and omits some. The sample carries 65,000 to 70,000 clones, roughly 87% recorded once. Sequencing was done on a sample of peripheral blood. The receptors were sampled from a woman of 80 years or more with acute or convalescent COVID-19. The CDR3 runs from the conserved cysteine through the conserved F or W. A D gene is named only where the DNA matches it firmly. Some rows have no size entry. The others give once, few or many, or a class for an expanded clone.

j_call clone_size d_call v_call cdr3_aa cdr3_nt
TRBJ2-7 NA TRBD2 TRBV19 CASRSQGLVRDEQYF TGTGCCAGTAGGAGTCAGGGACTAGTACGCGACGAGCAGTACTTC
TRBJ2-1 NA NA TRBV11-3 CASSRGTGGRFF TGTGCCAGCAGCCGGGGCACGGGGGGCCGGTTCTTC
TRBJ2-7 NA NA TRBV19 CASSDRSYEQYF TGTGCCAGTAGTGACAGGTCCTACGAGCAGTACTTC
TRBJ2-3 NA NA TRBV5-1 CASSLASSTDTQYF TGCGCCAGCAGCTTAGCGTCTAGCACAGATACGCAGTATTTT
TRBJ2-1 NA TRBD2 TRBV3-1/TRBV3-2 CASSQTLAGGEQFF TGTGCCAGCAGCCAAACACTAGCGGGGGGCGAGCAGTTCTTC
TRBJ2-2 once TRBD2 TRBV30 CAWSPVSGRGTGELFF TGTGCCTGGAGTCCCGTTAGCGGGAGGGGCACCGGGGAGCTGTTTTTT
TRBJ1-5 NA TRBD1 TRBV19 CASSTTGTDQPQHF TGTGCCAGTAGTACGACAGGGACGGATCAGCCCCAGCATTTT
TRBJ1-1 NA TRBD1 TRBV18 CASSPVTGELRAEAFF TGTGCCAGCTCACCAGTCACAGGGGAATTACGGGCTGAAGCTTTCTTT
TRBJ1-5 once NA TRBV27 CASRDTGVNQPQHF TGTGCCAGCAGAGATACAGGAGTCAATCAGCCCCAGCATTTT
TRBJ1-5 NA TRBD1 TRBV2 CASRADRGRNQPQHF TGTGCCAGCAGAGCCGACAGGGGTCGCAATCAGCCCCAGCATTTT